This passage covers 11 T cell receptor beta chains from one sample sequenced in a study of T cell repertoires in cytomegalovirus infection. TCRdb itself ran the reads through MiXCR, one entry per CDR3 protein. The table shows roughly 760,000 distinct CDR3 sequences, with less than 40% occurring only once. Sequences were obtained from PBMCs. These receptors originate from a human donor in good health (CMV status not recorded). Some clones in this sample may be carry-over from other donors' samples.

This clonotype has only a few counts. V gene TRBV28 combines with J gene TRBJ1-1, with D possibly TRBD1 on 5 matching bases. Trimming removed 6 bases at V and 4 bases at J, with 24 bases between. Germline V CDR1 and CDR2: MDHEN, SYDVKM. The CDR3 has 17 amino acids. CDR3 DNA: TGTGCCAGCAGATTAACTGCGACCGGGGGGGAAAGCACTGAAGCTTTCTTT. This codes for CASRLTATGGESTEAFF.

The chain has TRBV5-1 and TRBJ2-5; no reliable D call. There are 13 residues in the CDR3. The V end lost 4 bases, the J end lost 5 bases, and 12 bases lay between the germline ends. Germline values: CDR1 SGHRS, CDR2 YFSETQ. The CDR3 reads CASSPARVETQYF. The CDR3 coding sequence is TGCGCCAGCAGCCCCGCCCGAGTGGAGACCCAGTACTTC.

The table lists this clonotype with a few counts. The V call is TRBV20-1, the J call TRBJ2-5; TRBD2 might be the D (6 bases). This CDR3 spans 14 amino acids. V lost 4 bases, J lost 2 bases, and 14 bases lay in between. Germline V gives CDR1 DFQATT, CDR2 SNEGSKA (reference sequence). CDR3 sequence reads: CSAMEGTSQETQYF. The CDR3 coding sequence is TGCAGTGCTATGGAGGGGACGTCACAAGAGACCCAGTACTTC.

This chain joins TRBV10-3 and TRBJ2-5, with TRBD2 matching 9 bases. This CDR3 has 13 residues. The ends lost 8 bases at V and 5 bases at J; junction bases unmatched: 6. CDR1 and CDR2 (germline): ENHRY, SYGVKD. CDR3 loop: CAISIAGGETQYF. DNA of the CDR3: TGTGCCATCTCCATCGCGGGGGGGGAGACCCAGTACTTC.

The chain couples TRBV7-4 to TRBJ1-1, with D tentatively TRBD1 (5 bases). Between the trimmed V and J ends, which lost 1 base and 5 bases, there was a span of 11 bases. Per the germline V gene, CDR1 is SGHVT and CDR2 is SQSDAQ. This CDR3 comprises 14 residues. The CDR3 sequence: CASSLDRMRTEAFF. CDR3 DNA sequence: TGTGCCAGCAGCTTAGACAGGATGAGGACTGAAGCTTTCTTT.

In its sample, this clonotype was seen a few times. The V and J genes are TRBV7-2 and TRBJ2-7; TRBD2 matches 9 bases. V shed 0 bases and J 2 bases; nucleotides not matched to a gene: 11. The germline V gene encodes CDR1 SGHTA and CDR2 FQGNSA. This CDR3 has 18 amino acids. CDR3 loop: CASSLATSGRLSPYEQYF. The CDR3 DNA follows: TGTGCCAGCAGCTTAGCTACCAGCGGGAGGCTTAGTCCCTACGAGCAGTACTTC.

In its sample, this clonotype was seen a few times. The CDR3: CASIQDRVHEQFF. As DNA, the CDR3 is TGTGCCAGCATCCAGGACAGGGTACATGAGCAGTTCTTC. The chain is built from TRBV12-3 or TRBV12-4 and TRBJ2-1; 8 bases align to TRBD1. This CDR3 has 13 residues. V trimming: 7 bases; J trimming: 8 bases; junction bases outside the gene matches: 7.

This clonotype was recorded at least ten times. A read error may produce the germline difference seen at one junction end. This chain uses TRBV7-7 with TRBJ1-5; D is undetermined. In germline, CDR1 is SSHAT, CDR2 FNYEAQ (reference sequence). This CDR3 has 13 residues. The CDR3 loop is CASSLDYNQPQHF. The CDR3 DNA reads as TGTGCTAGCAGCTTAGATTACAATCAGCCCCAGCATTTT. Variable domain in full (rest from reference TRBV7-7 and TRBJ1-5): GAGVSQSPRYKVTKRGQDVTLRCDPISSHATLYWYQQALGQGPEFLTYFNYEAQPDKSGLPSDRFSAERPEGSISTLTIQRTEQRDSAMYRCASSLDYNQPQHFGDGTRLSIL.

J is TRBJ2-1 and V is TRBV19, with 10 bases lining up with TRBD2. Germline-derived CDR1 and CDR2 are LNHDA and SQIVND (reference sequence). The CDR3 is 15 residues long. V shed 1 base and J 5 bases; nucleotides not matched to a gene: 2. CDR3 sequence reads: CASSIVLAGDNEQFF. Written as DNA, the CDR3 is TGTGCCAGTAGTATAGTTCTAGCGGGGGACAATGAGCAGTTCTTC. The full variable domain, completed using reference TRBV19 and TRBJ2-1, is DGGITQSPKYLFRKEGQNVTLSCEQNLNHDAMYWYRQDPGQGLRLIYYSQIVNDFQKGDIAEGYSVSREKKESFPLTVTSAQKNPTAFYLCASSIVLAGDNEQFFGPGTRLTVL.

The chain couples TRBV12-3 or TRBV12-4 to TRBJ1-1; D may be TRBD1 (5 bases). The length of the CDR3 is 13 residues. Trimming shortened V by 5 bases and J by 8 bases, and 15 bases separated the two germline ends. This chain's CDR3 is CASSQSTVKEAFF. The CDR3 nucleotides are TGTGCCAGCAGTCAATCGACAGTAAAGGAAGCTTTCTTT.

The chain is built from TRBV29-1 and TRBJ2-3; 8 bases map to TRBD2. This CDR3 has 16 residues. The ends lost 6 bases at V and 1 base at J; junction bases unmatched: 12. In germline, CDR1 is SQVTM, CDR2 ANQGSEA. The CDR3, as DNA: TGCAGCGTCATCAACTCGCGGGGGGTGCGCACAGATACGCAGTATTTT. It encodes CSVINSRGVRTDTQYF.